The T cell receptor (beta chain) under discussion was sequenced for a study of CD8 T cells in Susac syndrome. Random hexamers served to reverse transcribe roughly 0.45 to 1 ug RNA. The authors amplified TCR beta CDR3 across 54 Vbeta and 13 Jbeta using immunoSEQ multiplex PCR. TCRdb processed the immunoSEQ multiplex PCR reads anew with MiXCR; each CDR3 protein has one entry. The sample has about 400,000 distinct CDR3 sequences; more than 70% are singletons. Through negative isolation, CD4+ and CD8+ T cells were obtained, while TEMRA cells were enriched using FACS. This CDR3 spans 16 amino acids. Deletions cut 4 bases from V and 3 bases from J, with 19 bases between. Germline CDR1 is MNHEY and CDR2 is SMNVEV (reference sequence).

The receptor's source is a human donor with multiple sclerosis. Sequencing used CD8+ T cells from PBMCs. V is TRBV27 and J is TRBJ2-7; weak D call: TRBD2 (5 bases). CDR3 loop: CASSYSSDLPHYEQYF. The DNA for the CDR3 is TGTGCCAGCAGTTATTCCTCGGACTTGCCGCACTACGAGCAGTACTTC.